Below, 30 T cell receptor beta chains from the same sample are listed, as sequenced in a study of cytomegalovirus exposure and HLA in healthy donors. The PCR made use of 60 Vbeta and 13 Jbeta primers. Generated by immunoSEQ multiplex PCR, the TCRdb table keeps only in-frame clones and is missing some. This table has approximately 110,000 clones, approximately 79% appearing once. What was sequenced was PBMCs. These receptors came from a woman in her thirties or forties in good health and CMV-seronegative.

The chain has TRBV5-1 and TRBJ1-1, with 7 bases matching TRBD1. Per germline, CDR1 SGHRS and CDR2 YFSETQ. The CDR3 runs to 15 residues. The trim removed 2 bases at V and 3 bases at J, leaving 7 bases unmatched. As DNA, the CDR3 is TGCGCCAGCAGCTTCGGACAGGCCGGGGACACTGAAGCTTTCTTT. This translates into CASSFGQAGDTEAFF.

V is TRBV29-1 and J is TRBJ2-1; 11 nucleotides match TRBD1. This CDR3 has 13 residues. V shed 6 bases, J shed 5 bases, and the junction held 3 bases outside the gene matches. Per the germline V gene, CDR1 is SQVTM and CDR2 is ANQGSEA. The CDR3: CSVRTGGHNEQFF. The CDR3 DNA reads TGCAGCGTAAGGACAGGGGGCCACAATGAGCAGTTCTTC.

The V and J genes are TRBV7-8 and TRBJ2-7; possible D gene TRBD2, 6 bases. CDR1 and CDR2 from the germline V gene are SGHVS and FQNEAQ. Trimming shortened V by 2 bases and J by 2 bases, and 16 bases separated the two germline ends. This CDR3 is 16 amino acids long. CDR3 in amino acids: CASSLLSGTVTYEQYF. As DNA, the CDR3 is TGTGCCAGCAGCTTATTGTCCGGGACTGTAACCTACGAGCAGTACTTC.

The count of this clone is one. This chain joins TRBV19 and TRBJ2-2; weak D call: TRBD1 (6 bases). The ends were cut back, 5 bases at V and 0 bases at J, with 13 bases in the middle. Germline lookup yields CDR1 LNHDA and CDR2 SQIVND (reference sequence). This CDR3 contains 16 residues. As DNA, the CDR3 is TGTGCCAGTAGTCCGGCGGACAGCGCGAACACCGGGGAGCTGTTTTTT. Its translation is CASSPADSANTGELFF.

This clone was picked up a small number of times. The genes are TRBV10-3 and TRBJ2-5; tentative D call: TRBD1 (5 bases). The CDR3 has 15 residues. The germline V gene has CDR1 ENHRY and CDR2 SYGVKD. V shed 3 bases and J shed 5 bases, with 16 bases lying between them. The CDR3 is CAISDTTQGMETQYF. In DNA form, the CDR3 reads TGTGCCATCAGTGATACAACGCAGGGTATGGAGACCCAGTACTTC.

The rearrangement links TRBV27 to TRBJ1-6; D uncertain. With 4 bases removed from V and 0 bases from J, the gap between germline ends came to 13 bases. Germline V gives CDR1 MNHEY, CDR2 SMNVEV (reference sequence). The CDR3 sequence is 17 residues long. CDR3 in amino acids: CASSSTRHSSYNSPLHF. The CDR3 coding sequence is TGTGCCAGCAGTTCAACCCGACACAGCTCCTATAATTCACCCCTCCACTTT.

Here the CDR3 reads CASSKTGTSLYEQYF. CDR3 coding DNA: TGTGCCAGCAGCAAAACGGGGACATCTCTCTACGAGCAGTACTTC. The chain links TRBV6-5 to TRBJ2-7; TRBD1 is a possible D gene (6 bases). This CDR3 is 15 amino acids long. Looked up from germline, CDR1 is MNHEY and CDR2 is SVGAGI. Between the trimmed V and J ends, which lost 6 bases and 3 bases, there was a span of 18 bases.

This chain connects TRBV7-2 to TRBJ2-1, with TRBD2 matching over 7 bases. Germline V gene lookup returns CDR1 SGHTA and CDR2 FQGNSA. The CDR3 is made up of 16 amino acids. Unmatched junction bases numbered 12, after V lost 5 bases and J lost 5 bases. CDR3 nucleotide sequence: TGTGCCAGCAGCGGGTCCGGGACTATAATCCACAATGAGCAGTTCTTC. Protein product: CASSGSGTIIHNEQFF.

The J gene is TRBJ2-1, the V gene TRBV6-1; D is ambiguous. Germline CDR1 is MNHNS and CDR2 is SASEGT. The CDR3 length is 14 residues. V gave up 6 bases and J gave up 2 bases, with 11 bases separating them. The CDR3 loop reads CASSRSSPYNEQFF. CDR3 in DNA: TGTGCCAGCAGCCGTAGCAGTCCCTACAATGAGCAGTTCTTC.

The DNA of the CDR3 is TGTGCCATCAGGTTCAGCGCCGAAAACCGGGAGCAGTTCTTC. This sequence encodes CAIRFSAENREQFF. The chain is built from TRBV10-3 and TRBJ2-1; no definite D call. The CDR3 runs to 14 residues. Germline loops: CDR1 ENHRY, CDR2 SYGVKD. The ends were cut back, 6 bases at V and 10 bases at J, with 19 bases in the middle.

The rearrangement uses TRBV7-2 and TRBJ1-5; the D gene is possibly TRBD1 (5 bases). This CDR3 contains 16 residues. The V and J ends lost 2 bases and 0 bases respectively, with 11 bases between them. Germline lookup yields CDR1 SGHTA and CDR2 FQGNSA. CDR3 sequence (DNA): TGTGCCAGCAGCTTAAGGGGCCCGTATAGCAATCAGCCCCAGCATTTT. It specifies CASSLRGPYSNQPQHF.

A few counts support this clone. Other DNA sequences in this sample translate to the same CDR3. J is TRBJ1-1 and V is TRBV5-1, with 7 bases aligning to TRBD1. Germline trimming cut 0 bases from V and 8 bases from J; bases unmatched to any gene: 1. There are 12 residues in the CDR3. CDR1 and CDR2 from the germline V gene are SGHRS and YFSETQ. CDR3 DNA: TGCGCCAGCAGCTTGGGGGACAGAGAAGCTTTCTTT. Residues: CASSLGDREAFF.

This chain connects TRBV5-1 to TRBJ2-5; TRBD2 matches 11 bases. The CDR3 is made up of 16 amino acids. Trimming cost V 0 bases and J 4 bases; bases outside gene matches: 5. Germline values: CDR1 SGHRS, CDR2 YFSETQ. CDR3 sequence (DNA): TGCGCCAGCAGCTTGGATGCTAGCGGGGGGCGAGAGACCCAGTACTTC. Protein sequence: CASSLDASGGRETQYF.

The rearrangement links TRBV6-1 to TRBJ2-7; D might be TRBD2 (5 bases). CDR1 MNHNS and CDR2 SASEGT come from the germline V gene. V dropped 1 base and J dropped 7 bases, with 14 bases sitting between them. The CDR3 is 14 residues long. The CDR3 loop reads CASSEVRTPGEQYF. As DNA, the CDR3 is TGTGCCAGCAGTGAAGTAAGAACGCCGGGAGAGCAGTACTTC.

This chain connects TRBV10-2 to TRBJ2-3; a weak D match, TRBD1 (6 bases). From germline, CDR1 is WSHSY and CDR2 SAAADI. The CDR3 contains 13 residues. Trimming shortened V by 8 bases and J by 6 bases, and 15 bases separated the two germline ends. The DNA for the CDR3 is TGCGCCAGCCAACAGGGATCAATGGATACGCAGTATTTT. It yields the protein CASQQGSMDTQYF.

The J gene is TRBJ2-1, the V gene TRBV5-1, with TRBD2 matching 7 bases. Germline CDR1 reads SGHRS; CDR2 reads YFSETQ. Trimming cost V 4 bases and J 15 bases; bases outside gene matches: 19. The CDR3 sequence is 15 residues long. This CDR3 is CASSLNSGTNKSRFF. The CDR3 region has the DNA TGCGCCAGCAGCCTGAATTCCGGGACTAATAAGTCTCGGTTCTTC. Based on the CDR3 plus reference TRBV5-1 and TRBJ2-1, the full variable domain is KAGVTQTPRYLIKTRGQQVTLSCSPISGHRSVSWYQQTPGQGLQFLFEYFSETQRNKGNFPGRFSGRQFSNSRSEMNVSTLELGDSALYLCASSLNSGTNKSRFFGPGTRLTVL.

The rearrangement joins TRBV27 to TRBJ2-1, with TRBD2 matching 10 bases. Germline V gene lookup returns CDR1 MNHEY and CDR2 SMNVEV (reference sequence). The CDR3 has 13 residues. Germline trimming cut 5 bases from V and 8 bases from J; bases unmatched to any gene: 3. The CDR3 DNA reads as TGTGCCAGCAGTCTAGCGGGGGCTTATGAGCAGTTCTTC. Translating it yields CASSLAGAYEQFF.

The chain recombines TRBV6-6 with TRBJ2-1; TRBD1 aligns across 12 bases. Trimming took 5 bases from V and 8 from J; bases not matched to a gene: 7. Germline-derived CDR1 and CDR2 are MNHNY and SVGAGI (reference sequence). The CDR3 is made up of 15 amino acids. In nucleotides, the CDR3 is TGTGCCAGCAGTAAAGGGACAGGGGGCTTCTATGAGCAGTTCTTC. This sequence encodes CASSKGTGGFYEQFF.

The V and J genes are TRBV7-2 and TRBJ1-5; D possibly corresponds to TRBD1 (6 bases). Trimming took off 2 bases at V and 1 base at J, with 18 bases between the two ends. The CDR3 runs 18 residues. CDR1 is SGHTA, CDR2 FQGNSA, per germline. The CDR3, as DNA: TGTGCCAGCAGCTTACTGGGGGCAGGGATGGGAAGCAATCAGCCCCAGCATTTT. This encodes CASSLLGAGMGSNQPQHF.

The chain employs TRBV23-1 and TRBJ1-3; D is perhaps TRBD1 (5 bases). TRBV23-1 belongs to the ORF category, with a function that is uncertain. V gave up 0 bases and J gave up 4 bases, with 10 bases separating them. The CDR3 length is 15 residues. Written as DNA, the CDR3 is TGCGCCAGCAGTCAATCTAACAGGTCCGGAAACACCATATATTTT. Its protein is CASSQSNRSGNTIYF.

This rearrangement joins TRBV27 to TRBJ1-4, with 11 bases identical to TRBD1. The germline V gene has CDR1 MNHEY and CDR2 SMNVEV (reference sequence). The V and J ends lost 5 bases and 7 bases, in that order; junction bases with no gene match: 6. The CDR3 runs 15 residues. CDR3 residues: CASSPRTGGTEKLFF. In DNA form, the CDR3 reads TGTGCCAGCAGTCCGAGGACAGGGGGCACTGAAAAACTGTTTTTT.

This clone has only one observation. J is TRBJ1-2 and V is TRBV28; no reliable D call. From germline, CDR1 is MDHEN and CDR2 SYDVKM. V gave up 4 bases and J gave up 1 base, with 10 bases separating them. This CDR3 is 14 amino acids long. The chain's CDR3 is CASSSPTGNYGYTF. The CDR3 nucleotides are TGTGCCAGCAGTTCACCGACGGGTAACTATGGCTACACCTTC.

The gene calls are TRBV4-3 and TRBJ2-1; 7 bases match TRBD2. Per germline, CDR1 LGHNA and CDR2 YSLEER. The CDR3 is 13 residues long. V lost 0 bases and J lost 9; bases outside the gene matches: 2. The CDR3 nucleotides are TGCGCCAGCAGCCAAGATGGCGGGAGTGAGCAGTTCTTC. Amino acid sequence: CASSQDGGSEQFF.

The chain has TRBV7-2 and TRBJ2-1, with no clear D. V shed 3 bases and J shed 7 bases, with 4 bases lying between them. This CDR3 has 11 residues. Germline-derived CDR1 and CDR2 are SGHTA and FQGNSA. The CDR3 sequence: CASSFVNEQFF. The CDR3 nucleotides read TGTGCCAGCAGCTTCGTAAATGAGCAGTTCTTC.

The V gene is TRBV28, the J gene TRBJ1-2; 8 bases match TRBD1. Germline V CDR1 and CDR2: MDHEN, SYDVKM. The CDR3 contains 15 residues. After removal of 3 bases from V and 4 bases from J, the junction contained 7 bases not matched to a gene. CDR3 DNA: TGTGCCAGCAGTTTCGGACAGGGAGGGATCTATGGCTACACCTTC. Translation gives CASSFGQGGIYGYTF.

The chain carries TRBV2 and TRBJ2-5; tentative D call: TRBD2 (7 bases). Trimming took 6 bases from V and 5 from J, leaving 16 bases between them. The CDR3 runs 14 residues. Germline values: CDR1 SNHLY, CDR2 FYNNEI. CDR3 DNA sequence: TGTGCCAGCAGAGAGAGGGGGGGGACGGAGACCCAGTACTTC. Its translation: CASRERGGTETQYF.

The V and J genes are TRBV28 and TRBJ2-3; 16 positions match TRBD2. This CDR3 comprises 18 residues. CDR1 and CDR2 from the germline V gene are MDHEN and SYDVKM. The V segment lost 6 bases and the J segment 4 bases; nucleotides outside the gene matches: 10. CDR3 coding DNA: TGTGCCAGCAGCCGAGCCGGGACTAGCGGGGGGGCATCAGATACGCAGTATTTT. Translation: CASSRAGTSGGASDTQYF.

V usage is TRBV7-2 and J usage is TRBJ1-4; 7 positions match TRBD1. V shed 5 bases, J shed 4 bases, and the junction held 7 bases outside the gene matches. Germline V gene data show CDR1 as SGHTA and CDR2 as FQGNSA. This CDR3 has 15 amino acids. As DNA, the CDR3 is TGTGCCAGCAGCACCCGGACAGGCAGTAATGAAAAACTGTTTTTT. Amino acids: CASSTRTGSNEKLFF.

This clone was observed a handful of times. The chain combines TRBV18 with TRBJ1-1; D may be TRBD1 (6 bases). CDR3 length: 15 amino acids. The V gene's germline CDR1 is KGHSH and CDR2 LQKENI. With 3 bases removed from V and 1 base from J, the gap between germline ends came to 12 bases. CDR3 loop: CASSPPLDRNTEAFF. The CDR3 DNA is TGTGCCAGCTCACCCCCCCTGGACAGGAACACTGAAGCTTTCTTT.

In nucleotides, the CDR3 is TGCGCCAGCAGCTCGCCTAGTGAAGCTTTCTTT. This translates into CASSSPSEAFF. The chain couples TRBV5-1 to TRBJ1-1; D is uncertain. CDR3 length equals 11 residues. Trimming took off 3 bases at V and 7 bases at J, with 7 bases between the two ends. Germline CDR1 is SGHRS and CDR2 is YFSETQ.